Below are 5 T cell receptor beta chains sequenced from a single sample in a study of T cells in Graves' hyperthyroidism and ophthalmopathy. TCR beta CDR3 region amplification was performed from RNA transcripts. A first-round RT-PCR of the TCR CDR3 used the HTBI primer set. TCRdb analysed the multiplex PCR reads with MiXCR anew, one entry per CDR3 protein. Counted here are around 400,000 distinct CDR3 sequences, 15% to 19% occurring once; the ten biggest clones make up roughly 25%. The material sequenced was blood. The receptors shown here come from a woman younger than 30 with Graves' hyperthyroidism that later progressed to Graves' ophthalmopathy.

This clonotype was recorded only once. The chain employs TRBV28 and TRBJ2-7; TRBD1 matches at 8 bases. The CDR3 consists of 15 residues. The J segment lost 5 bases and the V segment lost 4 bases, leaving 10 bases of the junction unmatched. CDR1 is MDHEN, CDR2 SYDVKM, per germline. The CDR3 sequence: CASSSSGGAFDEQYF. The DNA of the CDR3 is TGTGCCAGCAGTTCTTCAGGGGGCGCTTTTGACGAGCAGTACTTC. Full variable domain (remainder filled in from reference TRBV28 and TRBJ2-7): DVKVTQSSRYLVKRTGEKVFLECVQDMDHENMFWYRQDPGLGLRLIYFSYDVKMKEKGDIPEGYSVSREKKERFSLILESASTNQTSMYLCASSSSGGAFDEQYFGPGTRLTVT.

In its sample, this clonotype was seen many times. The chain couples TRBV7-2 to TRBJ2-3; TRBD2 aligns across 9 bases. The V and J ends lost 2 bases and 6 bases, in that order; junction bases with no gene match: 12. This CDR3 is built from 17 residues. Germline lookup yields CDR1 SGHTA and CDR2 FQGNSA. The CDR3 nucleotides are TGTGCCAGCAGCTTATGGGGTAGCGGGAGCCTACTCGATACGCAGTATTTT. Amino acids: CASSLWGSGSLLDTQYF.

Only a few counts were recorded for this clonotype. The genes are TRBV4-3 and TRBJ2-3, with D maybe TRBD2 (6 bases). Germline V lookup: CDR1 LGHNA, CDR2 YSLEER. CDR3 size: 14 residues. Trimming took off 0 bases at V and 8 bases at J, with 12 bases between the two ends. CDR3 sequence (DNA): TGCGCCAGCAGCCAAGATTGGAACGGGGGTACGCAGTATTTT. It specifies CASSQDWNGGTQYF.

This clonotype was counted only a few times. Mismatch with germline at one junction end may stem from a read error. CDR3 sequence: CASNEPHLDSSYEQYF. As DNA, the CDR3 is TGTGCCAGCAATGAACCCCATCTCGACAGTTCCTACGAGCAGTACTTC. The V gene is TRBV2, the J gene TRBJ2-7; the D gene is possibly TRBD1 (5 bases). Germline V gene data show CDR1 as SNHLY and CDR2 as FYNNEI. The CDR3 has 16 residues.

This clonotype was detected a few times. The CDR3: CSVELVNRLAGGELFF. In nucleotides, the CDR3 is TGCAGCGTTGAACTCGTTAATCGACTAGCGGGAGGGGAGCTGTTTTTT. The chain links TRBV29-1 to TRBJ2-2, with 11 bases aligning to TRBD2. The CDR3 has 16 residues. Per germline, CDR1 SQVTM and CDR2 ANQGSEA. The ends lost 2 bases at V and 8 bases at J; junction bases unmatched: 10.